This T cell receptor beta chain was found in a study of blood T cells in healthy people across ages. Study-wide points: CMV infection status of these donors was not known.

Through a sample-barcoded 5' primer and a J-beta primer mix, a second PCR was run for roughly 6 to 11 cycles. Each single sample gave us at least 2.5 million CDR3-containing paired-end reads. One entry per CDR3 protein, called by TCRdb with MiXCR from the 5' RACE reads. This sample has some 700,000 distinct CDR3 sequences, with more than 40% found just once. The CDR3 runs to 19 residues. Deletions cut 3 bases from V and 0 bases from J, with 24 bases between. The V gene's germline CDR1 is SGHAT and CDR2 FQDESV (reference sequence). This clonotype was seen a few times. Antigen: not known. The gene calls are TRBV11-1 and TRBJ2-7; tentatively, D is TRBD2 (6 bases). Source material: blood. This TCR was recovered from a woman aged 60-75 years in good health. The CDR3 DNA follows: TGTGCCAGCAGCTTCTCGCAGAGCTTCCGCGGGGTCAGCTCCTACGAGCAGTACTTC. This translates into CASSFSQSFRGVSSYEQYF.